One and the same sample provided the 2 T cell receptor beta chains below, sequenced in a study of cytomegalovirus exposure and HLA in healthy donors. Sequencing used immunoSEQ multiplex PCR; TCRdb keeps in-frame clones, though not all of them. The sample lists 110,000 to 150,000 clones; 94% were seen once. Material for sequencing was PBMCs. The receptors here all came from a man in his late teens or twenties in good health and CMV-seropositive.

The chain recombines TRBV2 with TRBJ2-3; TRBD2 might be the D (7 bases). CDR1 is SNHLY and CDR2 is FYNNEI in the germline V gene. V was clipped by 6 bases and J by 5 bases, with 18 bases between them. There are 15 residues in the CDR3. The CDR3 loop is CASSAEGGAGDTQYF. The CDR3 DNA is TGTGCCAGCAGCGCCGAGGGGGGGGCAGGAGATACGCAGTATTTT.

The chain carries TRBV5-1 and TRBJ2-5; perhaps TRBD2 as D (6 bases). Germline V lookup: CDR1 SGHRS, CDR2 YFSETQ. V was clipped by 0 bases and J by 8 bases, with 11 bases between them. The CDR3 contains 13 residues. The CDR3 reads CASSLELADTQYF. DNA of the CDR3: TGCGCCAGCAGCTTGGAGTTAGCGGACACCCAGTACTTC.